This T cell receptor (beta chain) was sequenced in a study of cytomegalovirus exposure and HLA in healthy donors. Data came from immunoSEQ multiplex PCR; TCRdb stores just in-frame clones and leaves some out. The sample includes some 84,000 clones, roughly 88% of them seen just once. The CDR3 is 14 residues long. Trimming stripped 1 base from V and 5 bases from J, with 12 bases between. The germline V gene encodes CDR1 SGHNT and CDR2 YYREEE (reference sequence). This TCR derives from a man aged 25-45 years in good health and CMV-seronegative. The specimen sequenced was PBMCs. The rearrangement uses TRBV5-4 and TRBJ1-2; the D gene is possibly TRBD1 (5 bases). CDR3 sequence reads: CASSLTDSWYGYTF. CDR3 in DNA: TGTGCCAGCAGCTTGACCGACAGCTGGTATGGCTACACCTTC. Complete variable domain (other parts from reference TRBV5-4 and TRBJ1-2): ETGVTQSPTHLIKTRGQQVTLRCSSQSGHNTVSWYQQALGQGPQFIFQYYREEENGRGNFPPRFSGLQFPNYSSELNVNALELDDSALYLCASSLTDSWYGYTFGSGTRLTVV.